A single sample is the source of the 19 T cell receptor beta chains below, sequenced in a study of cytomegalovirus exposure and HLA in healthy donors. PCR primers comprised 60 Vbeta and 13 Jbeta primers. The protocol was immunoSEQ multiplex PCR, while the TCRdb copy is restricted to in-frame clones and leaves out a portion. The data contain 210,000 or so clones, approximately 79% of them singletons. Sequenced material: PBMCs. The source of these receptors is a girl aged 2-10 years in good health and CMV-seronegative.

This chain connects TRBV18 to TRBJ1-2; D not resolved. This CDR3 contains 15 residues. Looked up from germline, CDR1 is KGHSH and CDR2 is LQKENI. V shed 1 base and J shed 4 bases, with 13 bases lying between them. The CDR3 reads CASSPQSKTSYGYTF. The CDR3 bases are TGTGCCAGCTCACCACAGTCGAAGACTTCCTATGGCTACACCTTC.

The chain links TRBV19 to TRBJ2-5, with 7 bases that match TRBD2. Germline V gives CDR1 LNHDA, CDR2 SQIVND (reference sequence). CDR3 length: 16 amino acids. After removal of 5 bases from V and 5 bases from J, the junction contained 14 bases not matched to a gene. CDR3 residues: CASSAPGRVASETQYF. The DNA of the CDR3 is TGTGCCAGTAGTGCCCCTGGGAGGGTAGCATCGGAGACCCAGTACTTC.

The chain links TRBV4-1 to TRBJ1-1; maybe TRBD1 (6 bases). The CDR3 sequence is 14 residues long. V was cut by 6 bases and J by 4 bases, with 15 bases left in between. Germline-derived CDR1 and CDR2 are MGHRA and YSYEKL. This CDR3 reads CASSQMQGSTEAFF. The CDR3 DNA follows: TGCGCCAGCAGTCAGATGCAGGGGTCCACTGAAGCTTTCTTT.

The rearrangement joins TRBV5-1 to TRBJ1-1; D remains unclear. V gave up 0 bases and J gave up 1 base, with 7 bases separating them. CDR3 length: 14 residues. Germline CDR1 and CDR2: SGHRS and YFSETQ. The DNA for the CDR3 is TGCGCCAGCAGCTTGGACCCAGGGAACACTGAAGCTTTCTTT. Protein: CASSLDPGNTEAFF.

Written as DNA, the CDR3 is TGTGCCAGCAGGACAGTTTACAATGAGCAGTTCTTC. Its translation: CASRTVYNEQFF. The chain recombines TRBV27 with TRBJ2-1; D is possibly TRBD1 (5 bases). Germline V CDR1 and CDR2: MNHEY, SMNVEV (reference sequence). V lost 6 bases to trimming and J lost 4 bases, with 7 bases between them. There are 12 residues in the CDR3.

This CDR3 reads CASSLGFGHIYEQYF. CDR3 nucleotides: TGTGCCAGCAGCTTGGGTTTTGGACACATCTACGAGCAGTACTTC. The chain links TRBV5-4 to TRBJ2-7; weak D call: TRBD1 (5 bases). CDR1 is SGHNT and CDR2 is YYREEE in the germline V gene (reference sequence). Trimming removed 0 bases from V and 3 bases from J, with 13 bases in between. The CDR3 length is 15 residues.

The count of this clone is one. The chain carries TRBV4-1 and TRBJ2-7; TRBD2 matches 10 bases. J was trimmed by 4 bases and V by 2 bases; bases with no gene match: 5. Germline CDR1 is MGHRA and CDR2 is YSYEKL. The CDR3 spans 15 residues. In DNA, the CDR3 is TGCGCCAGCAGCCAACGGTCTAGCGGGGGATACGAGCAGTACTTC. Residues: CASSQRSSGGYEQYF.

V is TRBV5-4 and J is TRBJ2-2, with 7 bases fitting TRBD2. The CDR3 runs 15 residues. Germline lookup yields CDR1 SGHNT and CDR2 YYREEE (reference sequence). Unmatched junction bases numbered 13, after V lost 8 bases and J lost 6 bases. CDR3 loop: CASHPLGGSPGELFF. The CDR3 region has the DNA TGTGCCAGTCATCCCCTCGGGGGGAGTCCCGGGGAGCTGTTTTTT.

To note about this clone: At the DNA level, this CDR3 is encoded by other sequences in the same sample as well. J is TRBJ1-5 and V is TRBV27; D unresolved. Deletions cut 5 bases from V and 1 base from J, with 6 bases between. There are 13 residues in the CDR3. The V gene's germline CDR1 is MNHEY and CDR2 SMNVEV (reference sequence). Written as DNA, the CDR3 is TGTGCCAGCAGTCTGCGAAGCAATCAGCCCCAGCATTTT. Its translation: CASSLRSNQPQHF.

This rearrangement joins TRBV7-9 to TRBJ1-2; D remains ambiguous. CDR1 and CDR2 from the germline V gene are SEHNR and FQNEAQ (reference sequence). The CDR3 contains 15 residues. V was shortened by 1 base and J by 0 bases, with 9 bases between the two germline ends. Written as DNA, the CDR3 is TGTGCCAGCAGCTTAGGCCTGAGCGCTAACTATGGCTACACCTTC. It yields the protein CASSLGLSANYGYTF.

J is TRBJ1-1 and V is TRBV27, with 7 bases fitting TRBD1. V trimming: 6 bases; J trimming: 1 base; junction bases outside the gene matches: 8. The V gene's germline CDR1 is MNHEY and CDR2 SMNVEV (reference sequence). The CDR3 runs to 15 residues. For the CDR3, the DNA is TGTGCCAGCAGAAAGCCGACAGGGAGGAACACTGAAGCTTTCTTT. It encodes CASRKPTGRNTEAFF.

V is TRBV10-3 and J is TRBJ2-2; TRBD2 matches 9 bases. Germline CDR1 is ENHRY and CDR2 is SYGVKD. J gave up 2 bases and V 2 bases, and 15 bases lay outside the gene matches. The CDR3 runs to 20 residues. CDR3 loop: CAISEANSGGHPINTGELFF. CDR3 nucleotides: TGTGCCATCAGTGAGGCTAATAGCGGGGGCCATCCTATTAACACCGGGGAGCTGTTTTTT.

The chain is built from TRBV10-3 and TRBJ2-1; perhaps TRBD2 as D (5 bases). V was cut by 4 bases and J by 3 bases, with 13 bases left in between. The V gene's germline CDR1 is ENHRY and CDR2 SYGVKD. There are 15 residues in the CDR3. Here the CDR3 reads CAISGNTGDYNEQFF. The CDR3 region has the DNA TGTGCCATCAGTGGAAACACCGGGGACTACAATGAGCAGTTCTTC.

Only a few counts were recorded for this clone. This CDR3 is CASSQGTTQETQYF. CDR3 bases: TGCGCCAGCAGCCAAGGGACTACTCAAGAGACCCAGTACTTC. The rearrangement links TRBV5-1 to TRBJ2-5; 7 bases are shared with TRBD2. The CDR3 is 14 residues long. With V trimmed by 4 bases and J by 2 bases, 5 bases remained unmatched. Germline CDR1 reads SGHRS; CDR2 reads YFSETQ.

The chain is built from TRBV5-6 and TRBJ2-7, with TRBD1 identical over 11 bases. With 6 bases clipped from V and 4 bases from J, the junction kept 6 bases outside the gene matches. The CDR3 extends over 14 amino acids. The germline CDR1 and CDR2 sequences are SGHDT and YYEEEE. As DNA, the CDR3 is TGTGCCAGCACTTTCTGGGACAGGGGGTACGAGCAGTACTTC. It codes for CASTFWDRGYEQYF.

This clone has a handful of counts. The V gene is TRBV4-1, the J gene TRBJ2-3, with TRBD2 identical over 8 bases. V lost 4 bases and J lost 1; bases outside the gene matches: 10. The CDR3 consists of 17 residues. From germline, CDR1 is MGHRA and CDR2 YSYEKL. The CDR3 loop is CASSPKRGGFGTDTQYF. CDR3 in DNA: TGCGCCAGCAGCCCAAAACGGGGGGGCTTCGGCACAGATACGCAGTATTTT.

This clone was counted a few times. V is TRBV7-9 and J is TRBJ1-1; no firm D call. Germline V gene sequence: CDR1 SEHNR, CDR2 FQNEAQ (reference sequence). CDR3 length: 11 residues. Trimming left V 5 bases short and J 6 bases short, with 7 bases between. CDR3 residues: CASSPSPEAFF. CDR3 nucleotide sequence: TGTGCCAGCAGCCCGAGTCCTGAAGCTTTCTTT.

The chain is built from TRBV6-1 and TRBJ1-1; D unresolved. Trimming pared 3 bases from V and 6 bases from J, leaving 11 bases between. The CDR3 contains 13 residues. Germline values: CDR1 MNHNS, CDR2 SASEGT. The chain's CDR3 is CASSETGSSEAFF. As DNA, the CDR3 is TGTGCCAGCAGTGAGACCGGGTCTTCTGAAGCTTTCTTT.

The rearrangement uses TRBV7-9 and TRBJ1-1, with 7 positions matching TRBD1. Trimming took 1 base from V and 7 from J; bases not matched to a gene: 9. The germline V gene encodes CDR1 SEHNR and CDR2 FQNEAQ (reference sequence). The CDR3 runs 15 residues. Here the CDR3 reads CASSLDLGTAVEAFF. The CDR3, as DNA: TGTGCCAGCAGCTTAGATCTCGGGACAGCAGTTGAAGCTTTCTTT.